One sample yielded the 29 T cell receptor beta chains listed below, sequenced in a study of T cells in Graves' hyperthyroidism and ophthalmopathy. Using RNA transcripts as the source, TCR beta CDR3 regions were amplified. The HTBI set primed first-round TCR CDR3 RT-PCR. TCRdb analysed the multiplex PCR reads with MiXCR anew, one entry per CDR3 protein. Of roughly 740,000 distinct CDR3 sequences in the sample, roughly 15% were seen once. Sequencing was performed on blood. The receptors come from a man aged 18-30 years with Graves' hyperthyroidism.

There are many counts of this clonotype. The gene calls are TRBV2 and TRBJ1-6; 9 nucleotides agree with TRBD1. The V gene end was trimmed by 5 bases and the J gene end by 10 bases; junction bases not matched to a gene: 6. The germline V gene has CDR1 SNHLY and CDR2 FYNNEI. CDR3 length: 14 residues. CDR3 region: CASSRQGERSPLHF. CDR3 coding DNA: TGTGCCAGCAGTAGACAGGGGGAAAGATCACCCCTCCACTTT.

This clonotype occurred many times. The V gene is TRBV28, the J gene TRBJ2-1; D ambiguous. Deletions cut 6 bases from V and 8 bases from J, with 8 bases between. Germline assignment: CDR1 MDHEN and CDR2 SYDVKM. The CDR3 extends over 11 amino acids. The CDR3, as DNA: TGTGCCAGCAGCTCCCCATATGAGCAGTTCTTC. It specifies CASSSPYEQFF.

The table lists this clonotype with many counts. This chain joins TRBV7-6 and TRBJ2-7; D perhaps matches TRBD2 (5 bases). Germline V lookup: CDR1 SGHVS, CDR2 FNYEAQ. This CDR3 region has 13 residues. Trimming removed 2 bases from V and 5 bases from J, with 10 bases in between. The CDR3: CASSLIGGHEQYF. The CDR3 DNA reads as TGTGCCAGCAGCTTAATCGGCGGGCACGAGCAGTACTTC.

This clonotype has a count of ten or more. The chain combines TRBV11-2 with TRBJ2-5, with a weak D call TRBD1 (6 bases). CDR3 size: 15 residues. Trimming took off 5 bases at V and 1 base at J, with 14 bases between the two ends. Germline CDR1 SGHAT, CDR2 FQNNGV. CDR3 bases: TGTGCCAGCAGCCCAATCAGGGGAACCCAAGAGACCCAGTACTTC. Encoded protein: CASSPIRGTQETQYF.

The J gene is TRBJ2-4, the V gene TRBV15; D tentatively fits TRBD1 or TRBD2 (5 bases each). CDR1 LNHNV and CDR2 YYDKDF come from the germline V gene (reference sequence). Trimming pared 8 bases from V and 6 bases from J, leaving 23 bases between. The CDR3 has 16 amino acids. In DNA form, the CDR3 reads TGTGCCACCGGTCCCGGGGCAGGGCGTCTTGTAAACATTCAGTACTTC. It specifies CATGPGAGRLVNIQYF. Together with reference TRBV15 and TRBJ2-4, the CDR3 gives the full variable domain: DAMVIQNPRYQVTQFGKPVTLSCSQTLNHNVMYWYQQKSSQAPKLLFHYYDKDFNNEADTPDNFQSRRPNTSFCFLDIRSPGLGDTAMYLCATGPGAGRLVNIQYFGAGTRLSVL.

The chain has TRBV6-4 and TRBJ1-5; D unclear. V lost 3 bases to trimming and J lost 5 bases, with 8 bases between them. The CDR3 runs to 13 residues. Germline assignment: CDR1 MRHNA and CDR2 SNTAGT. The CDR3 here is CASSEREDQPQHF. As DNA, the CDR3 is TGTGCCAGCAGTGAAAGGGAAGATCAGCCCCAGCATTTT.

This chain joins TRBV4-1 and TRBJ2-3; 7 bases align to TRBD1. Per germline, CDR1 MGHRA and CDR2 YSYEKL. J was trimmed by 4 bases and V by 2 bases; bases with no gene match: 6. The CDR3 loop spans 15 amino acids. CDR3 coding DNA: TGCGCCAGCAGCCAAAGGGACAGAACCCCAGATACGCAGTATTTT. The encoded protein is CASSQRDRTPDTQYF.

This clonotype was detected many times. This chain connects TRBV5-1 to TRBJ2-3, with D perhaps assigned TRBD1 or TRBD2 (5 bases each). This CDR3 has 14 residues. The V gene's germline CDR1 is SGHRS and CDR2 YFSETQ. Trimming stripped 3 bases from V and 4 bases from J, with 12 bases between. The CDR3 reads CASSSEGQADTQYF. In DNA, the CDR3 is TGCGCCAGCAGCTCAGAGGGGCAAGCAGATACGCAGTATTTT.

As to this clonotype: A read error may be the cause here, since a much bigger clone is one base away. CDR3 sequence: CASSHGPKGSGREEQYF. The CDR3 region has the DNA TGTGCCAGCAGCCATGGCCCTAAGGGTAGCGGGCGCGAAGAGCAGTACTTC. The rearrangement links TRBV14 to TRBJ2-7, with 7 positions matching TRBD2. Trimming removed 3 bases from V and 7 bases from J; junction bases left unmatched: 18. The CDR3 has 17 residues. Germline CDR1 SGHDN, CDR2 FVKESK.

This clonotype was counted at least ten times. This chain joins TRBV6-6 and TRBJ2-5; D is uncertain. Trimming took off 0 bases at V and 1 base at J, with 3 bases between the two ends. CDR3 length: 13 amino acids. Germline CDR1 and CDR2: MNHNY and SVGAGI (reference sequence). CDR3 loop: CASSYSIQETQYF. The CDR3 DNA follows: TGTGCCAGCAGTTACTCGATCCAAGAGACCCAGTACTTC.

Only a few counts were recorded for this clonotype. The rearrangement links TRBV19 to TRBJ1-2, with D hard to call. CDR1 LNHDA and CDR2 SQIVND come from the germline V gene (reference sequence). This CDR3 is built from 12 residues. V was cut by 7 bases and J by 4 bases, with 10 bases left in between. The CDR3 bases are TGTGCCAGTACCTCCGGACTCTATGGCTACACCTTC. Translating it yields CASTSGLYGYTF. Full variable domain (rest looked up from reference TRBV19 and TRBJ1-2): DGGITQSPKYLFRKEGQNVTLSCEQNLNHDAMYWYRQDPGQGLRLIYYSQIVNDFQKGDIAEGYSVSREKKESFPLTVTSAQKNPTAFYLCASTSGLYGYTFGSGTRLTVV.

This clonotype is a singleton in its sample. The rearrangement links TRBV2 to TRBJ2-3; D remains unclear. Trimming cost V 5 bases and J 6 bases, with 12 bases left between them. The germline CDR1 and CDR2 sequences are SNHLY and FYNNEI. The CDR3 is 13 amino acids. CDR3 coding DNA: TGTGCCAGCAGTCAGTTCAATAGGGATACGCAGTATTTT. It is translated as CASSQFNRDTQYF. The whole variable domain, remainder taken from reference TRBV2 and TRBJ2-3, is EPEVTQTPSHQVTQMGQEVILRCVPISNHLYFYWYRQILGQKVEFLVSFYNNEISEKSEIFDDQFSVERPDGSNFTLKIRSTKLEDSAMYFCASSQFNRDTQYFGPGTRLTVL.

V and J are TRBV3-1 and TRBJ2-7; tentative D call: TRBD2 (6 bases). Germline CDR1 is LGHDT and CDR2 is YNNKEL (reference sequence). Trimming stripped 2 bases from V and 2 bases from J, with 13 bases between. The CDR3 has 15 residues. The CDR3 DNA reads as TGTGCCAGCAGCCAAAGGAGCGGGCAACCCTACGAGCAGTACTTC. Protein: CASSQRSGQPYEQYF.

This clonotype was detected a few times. The chain's CDR3 is CASSRTSGRGGGTDTQYF. For the CDR3, the DNA is TGTGCCAGCAGCCGGACTAGCGGGAGAGGGGGTGGGACAGATACGCAGTATTTT. The chain combines TRBV5-6 with TRBJ2-3; TRBD2 agrees at 13 bases. Germline values: CDR1 SGHDT, CDR2 YYEEEE. This CDR3 is 18 amino acids long. J gave up 3 bases and V 4 bases, and 11 bases lay outside the gene matches.

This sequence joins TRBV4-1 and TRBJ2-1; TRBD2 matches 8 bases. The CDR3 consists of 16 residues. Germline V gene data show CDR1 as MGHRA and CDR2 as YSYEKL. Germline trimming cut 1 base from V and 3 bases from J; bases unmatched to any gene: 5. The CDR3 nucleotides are TGCGCCAGCAGCCAAGCTTCCGGGACTAGCTACAATGAGCAGTTCTTC. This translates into CASSQASGTSYNEQFF.

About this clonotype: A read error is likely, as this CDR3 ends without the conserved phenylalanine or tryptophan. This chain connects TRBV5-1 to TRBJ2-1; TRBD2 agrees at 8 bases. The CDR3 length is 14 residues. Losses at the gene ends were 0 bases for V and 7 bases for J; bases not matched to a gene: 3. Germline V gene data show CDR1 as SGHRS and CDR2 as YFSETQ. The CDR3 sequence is CASSLGTSLNEQFS. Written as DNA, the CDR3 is TGCGCCAGCAGCTTGGGGACTAGCTTAAATGAGCAGTTCTCC.

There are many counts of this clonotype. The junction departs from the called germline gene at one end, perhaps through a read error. The CDR3 here is CASTHSSGSEAFF. The CDR3 bases are TGTGCCAGCACTCATTCCTCGGGGTCTGAGGCTTTCTTT. V is TRBV28 and J is TRBJ1-1; no definite D call. There are 13 residues in the CDR3. Germline lookup yields CDR1 MDHEN and CDR2 SYDVKM.

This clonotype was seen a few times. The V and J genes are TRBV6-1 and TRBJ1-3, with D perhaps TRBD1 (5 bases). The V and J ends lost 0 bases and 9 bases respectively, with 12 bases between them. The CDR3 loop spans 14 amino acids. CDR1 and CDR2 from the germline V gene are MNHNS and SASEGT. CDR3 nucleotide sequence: TGTGCCAGCAGTGAAGCGCGGGGGGGGACCACCATATATTTT. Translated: CASSEARGGTTIYF.

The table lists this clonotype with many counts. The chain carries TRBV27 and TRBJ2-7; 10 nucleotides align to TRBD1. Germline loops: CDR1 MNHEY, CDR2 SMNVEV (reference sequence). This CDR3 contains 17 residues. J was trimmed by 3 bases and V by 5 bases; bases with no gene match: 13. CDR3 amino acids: CASSASRPGQGLYEQYF. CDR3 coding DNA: TGTGCCAGCAGTGCAAGCCGACCGGGACAGGGGCTCTACGAGCAGTACTTC.

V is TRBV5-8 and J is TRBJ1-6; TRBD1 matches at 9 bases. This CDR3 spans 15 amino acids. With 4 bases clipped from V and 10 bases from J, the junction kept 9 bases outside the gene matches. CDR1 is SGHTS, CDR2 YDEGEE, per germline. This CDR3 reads CASSIPGQGWSPLHF. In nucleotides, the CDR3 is TGTGCCAGCAGCATACCGGGACAGGGATGGTCACCCCTCCACTTT.

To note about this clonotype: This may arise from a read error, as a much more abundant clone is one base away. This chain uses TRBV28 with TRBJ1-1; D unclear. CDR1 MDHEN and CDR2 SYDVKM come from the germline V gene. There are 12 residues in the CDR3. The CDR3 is CTSYHWYTEAFF. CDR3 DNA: TGTACCAGCTACCATTGGTACACTGAAGCTTTCTTT.

The CDR3 nucleotides are TGTGCCAGCGGGTACAGGGGAACAGATACGCAGTATTTT. This gives the protein CASGYRGTDTQYF. The chain employs TRBV12-3 or TRBV12-4 and TRBJ2-3, with TRBD1 matching 7 bases. CDR3 length: 13 amino acids. V trimming: 8 bases; J trimming: 3 bases; junction bases outside the gene matches: 5.

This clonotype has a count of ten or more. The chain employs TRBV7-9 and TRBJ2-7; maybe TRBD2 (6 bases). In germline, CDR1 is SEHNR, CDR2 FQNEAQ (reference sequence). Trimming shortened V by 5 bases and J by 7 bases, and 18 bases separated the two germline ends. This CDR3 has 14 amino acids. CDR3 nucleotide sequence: TGTGCCAGCAGCCCCGGGAGCCATTGGAGGGAGCAGTACTTC. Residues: CASSPGSHWREQYF.

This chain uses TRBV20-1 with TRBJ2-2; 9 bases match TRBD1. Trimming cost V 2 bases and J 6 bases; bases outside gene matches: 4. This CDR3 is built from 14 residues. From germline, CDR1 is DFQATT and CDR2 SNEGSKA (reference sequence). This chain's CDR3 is CSARSGQGPGELFF. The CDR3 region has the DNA TGCAGTGCTAGATCGGGACAGGGTCCCGGGGAGCTGTTTTTT.

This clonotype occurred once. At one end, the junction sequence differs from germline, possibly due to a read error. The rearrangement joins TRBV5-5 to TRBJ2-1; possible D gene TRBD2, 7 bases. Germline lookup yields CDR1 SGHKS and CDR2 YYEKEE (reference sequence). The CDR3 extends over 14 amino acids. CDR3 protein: CASSLPRGGDEQFF. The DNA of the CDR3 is TGCGCCAGCAGCTTGCCGCGAGGGGGGGATGAGCAGTTCTTC.

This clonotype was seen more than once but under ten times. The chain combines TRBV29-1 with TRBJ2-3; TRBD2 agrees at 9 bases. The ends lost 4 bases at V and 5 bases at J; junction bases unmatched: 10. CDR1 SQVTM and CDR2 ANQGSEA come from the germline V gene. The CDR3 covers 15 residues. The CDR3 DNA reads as TGCAGCGTTGTCCTACTAGCGGGTCTGGGAGATACGCAGTATTTT. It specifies CSVVLLAGLGDTQYF.

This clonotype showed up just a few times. The CDR3 spells CAISELREGGTQYF. As DNA, the CDR3 is TGTGCCATCAGTGAGCTCCGGGAGGGGGGTACGCAGTATTTT. V gene TRBV10-3 combines with J gene TRBJ2-3; 8 bases are shared with TRBD2. The CDR3 runs to 14 residues. Germline loops: CDR1 ENHRY, CDR2 SYGVKD. V gave up 2 bases and J gave up 8 bases; unmatched junction bases: 6.

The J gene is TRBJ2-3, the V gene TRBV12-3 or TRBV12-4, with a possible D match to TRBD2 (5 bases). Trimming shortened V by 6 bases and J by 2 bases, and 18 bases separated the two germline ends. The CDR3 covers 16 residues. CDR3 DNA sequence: TGTGCCAGCAGCCCAAGGCCACTGCGGGCCACAGATACGCAGTATTTT. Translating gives CASSPRPLRATDTQYF.

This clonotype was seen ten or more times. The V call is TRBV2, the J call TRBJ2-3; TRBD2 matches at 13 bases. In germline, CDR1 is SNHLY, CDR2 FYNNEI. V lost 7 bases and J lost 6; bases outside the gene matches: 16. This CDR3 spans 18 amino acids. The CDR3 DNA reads TGTGCCAGCACCGGGTTCGATACTAGCGGGAGGGCCGGGGATACGCAGTATTTT. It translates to CASTGFDTSGRAGDTQYF.